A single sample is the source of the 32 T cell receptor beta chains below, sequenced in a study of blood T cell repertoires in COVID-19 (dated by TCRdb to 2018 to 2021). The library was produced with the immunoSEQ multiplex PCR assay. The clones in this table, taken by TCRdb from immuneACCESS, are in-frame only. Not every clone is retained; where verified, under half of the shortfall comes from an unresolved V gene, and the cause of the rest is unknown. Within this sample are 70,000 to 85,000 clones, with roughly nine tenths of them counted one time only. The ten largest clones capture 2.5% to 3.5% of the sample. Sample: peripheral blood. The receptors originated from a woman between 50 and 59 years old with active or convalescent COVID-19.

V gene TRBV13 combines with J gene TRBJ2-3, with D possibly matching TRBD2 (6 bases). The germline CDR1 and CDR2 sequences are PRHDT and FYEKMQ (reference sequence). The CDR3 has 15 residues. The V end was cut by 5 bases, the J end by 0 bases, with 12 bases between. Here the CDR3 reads CASSPRLVSTDTQYF. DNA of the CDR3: TGTGCCAGCAGCCCTAGACTAGTGAGCACAGATACGCAGTATTTT. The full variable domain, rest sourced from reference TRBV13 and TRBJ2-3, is AAGVIQSPRHLIKEKRETATLKCYPIPRHDTVYWYQQGPGQDPQFLISFYEKMQSDKGSIPDRFSAQQFSDYHSELNMSSLELGDSALYFCASSPRLVSTDTQYFGPGTRLTVL.

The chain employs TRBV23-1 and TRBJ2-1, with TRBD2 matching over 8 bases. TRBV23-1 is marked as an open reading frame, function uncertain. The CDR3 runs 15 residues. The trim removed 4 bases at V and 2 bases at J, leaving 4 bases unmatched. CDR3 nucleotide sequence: TGCGCCAGCAGTCCCCAGCGGGGGCCCTACAATGAGCAGTTCTTC. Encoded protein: CASSPQRGPYNEQFF.

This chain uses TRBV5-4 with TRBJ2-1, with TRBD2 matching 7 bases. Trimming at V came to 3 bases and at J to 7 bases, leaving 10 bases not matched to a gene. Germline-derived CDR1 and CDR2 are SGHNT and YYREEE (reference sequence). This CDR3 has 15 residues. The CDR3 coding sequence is TGTGCCAGCAGCTCAGCGGGGTCGTTGGGAAATGAGCAGTTCTTC. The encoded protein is CASSSAGSLGNEQFF.

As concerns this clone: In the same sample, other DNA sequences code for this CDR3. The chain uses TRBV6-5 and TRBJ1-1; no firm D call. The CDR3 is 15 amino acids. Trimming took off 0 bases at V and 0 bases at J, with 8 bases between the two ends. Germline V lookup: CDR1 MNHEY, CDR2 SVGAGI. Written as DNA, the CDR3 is TGTGCCAGCAGTTACTCAGGTCGGGTGAACACTGAAGCTTTCTTT. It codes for CASSYSGRVNTEAFF.

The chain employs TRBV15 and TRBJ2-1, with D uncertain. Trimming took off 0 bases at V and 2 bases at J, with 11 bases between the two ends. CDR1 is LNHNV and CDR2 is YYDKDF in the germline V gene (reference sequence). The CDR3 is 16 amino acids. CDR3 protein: CATSREGGSPYNEQFF. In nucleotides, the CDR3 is TGTGCCACCAGCAGAGAAGGCGGAAGCCCCTACAATGAGCAGTTCTTC.

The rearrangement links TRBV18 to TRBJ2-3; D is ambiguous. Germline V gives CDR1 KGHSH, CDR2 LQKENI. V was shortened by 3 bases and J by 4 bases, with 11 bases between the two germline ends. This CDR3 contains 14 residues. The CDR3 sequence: CASSPLGGADTQYF. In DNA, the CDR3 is TGTGCCAGCTCACCCCTGGGTGGAGCAGATACGCAGTATTTT.

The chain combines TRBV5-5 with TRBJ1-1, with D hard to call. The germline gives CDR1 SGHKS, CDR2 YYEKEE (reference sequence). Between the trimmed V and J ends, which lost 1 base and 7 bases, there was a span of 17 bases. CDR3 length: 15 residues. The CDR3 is CASSLPRYRGSEAFF. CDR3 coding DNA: TGTGCCAGCAGCTTGCCACGATACAGAGGGAGTGAAGCTTTCTTT.

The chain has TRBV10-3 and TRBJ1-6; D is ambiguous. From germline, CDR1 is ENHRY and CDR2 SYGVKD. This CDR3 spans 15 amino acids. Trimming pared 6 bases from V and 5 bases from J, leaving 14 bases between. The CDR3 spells CAISSVPANNSPLHF. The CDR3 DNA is TGTGCCATCAGCAGCGTTCCAGCTAATAATTCACCCCTCCACTTT.

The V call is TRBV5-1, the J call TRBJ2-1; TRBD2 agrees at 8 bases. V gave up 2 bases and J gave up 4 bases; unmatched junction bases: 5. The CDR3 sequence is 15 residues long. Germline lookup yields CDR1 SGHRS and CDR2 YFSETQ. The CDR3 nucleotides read TGCGCCAGCAGCTTAGCCCGGGGGGGATACAATGAGCAGTTCTTC. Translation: CASSLARGGYNEQFF.

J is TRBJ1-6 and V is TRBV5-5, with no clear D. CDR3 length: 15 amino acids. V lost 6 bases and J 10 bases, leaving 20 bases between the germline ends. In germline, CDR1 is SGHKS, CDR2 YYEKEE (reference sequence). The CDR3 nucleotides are TGTGCCAGCAACCCCACAGCGGGGAGGGAGTCACCCCTCCACTTT. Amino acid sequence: CASNPTAGRESPLHF.

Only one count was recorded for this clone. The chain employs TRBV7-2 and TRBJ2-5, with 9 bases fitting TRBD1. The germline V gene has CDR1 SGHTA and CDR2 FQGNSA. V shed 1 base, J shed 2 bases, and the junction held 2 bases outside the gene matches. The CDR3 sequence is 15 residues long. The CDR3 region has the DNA TGTGCCAGCAGCTTAGTCGGGACAGGGCAAGAGACCCAGTACTTC. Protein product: CASSLVGTGQETQYF.

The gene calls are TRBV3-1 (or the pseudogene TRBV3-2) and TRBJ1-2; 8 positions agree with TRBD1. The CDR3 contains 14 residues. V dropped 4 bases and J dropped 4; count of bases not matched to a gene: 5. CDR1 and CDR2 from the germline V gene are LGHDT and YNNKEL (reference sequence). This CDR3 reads CASSPGTGGYGYTF. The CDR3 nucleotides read TGTGCCAGCAGCCCGGGGACAGGTGGCTATGGCTACACCTTC.

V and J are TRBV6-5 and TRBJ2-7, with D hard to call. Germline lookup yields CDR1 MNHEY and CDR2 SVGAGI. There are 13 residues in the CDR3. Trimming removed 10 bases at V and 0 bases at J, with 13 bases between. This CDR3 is CATRLRDSYEQYF. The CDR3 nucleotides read TGTGCCACCCGTTTGCGCGACTCCTACGAGCAGTACTTC.

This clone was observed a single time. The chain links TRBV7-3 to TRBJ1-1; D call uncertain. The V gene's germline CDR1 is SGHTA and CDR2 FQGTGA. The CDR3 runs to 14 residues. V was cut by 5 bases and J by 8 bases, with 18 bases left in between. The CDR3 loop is CASSPPGPFMEAFF. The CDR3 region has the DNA TGTGCCAGCAGCCCACCGGGTCCGTTCATGGAAGCTTTCTTT.

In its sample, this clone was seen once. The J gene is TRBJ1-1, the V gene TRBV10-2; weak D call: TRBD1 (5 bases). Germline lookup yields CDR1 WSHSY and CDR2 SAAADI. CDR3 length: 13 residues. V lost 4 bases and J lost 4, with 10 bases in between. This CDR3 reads CASSVRQGTEAFF. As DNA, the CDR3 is TGCGCCAGCAGTGTGCGCCAGGGCACTGAAGCTTTCTTT.

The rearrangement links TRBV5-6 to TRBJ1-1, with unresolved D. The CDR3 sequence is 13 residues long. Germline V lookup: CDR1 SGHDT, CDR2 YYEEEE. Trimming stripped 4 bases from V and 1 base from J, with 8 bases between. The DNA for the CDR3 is TGTGCCAGCAGCCCAACAGAGAACACTGAAGCTTTCTTT. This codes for CASSPTENTEAFF.

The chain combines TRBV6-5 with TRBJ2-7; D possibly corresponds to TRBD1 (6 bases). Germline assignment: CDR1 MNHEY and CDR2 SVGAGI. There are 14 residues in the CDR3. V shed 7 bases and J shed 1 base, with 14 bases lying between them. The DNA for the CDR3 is TGTGCCAGCATGTGGGACAAACGTTCCTACGAGCAGTACTTC. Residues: CASMWDKRSYEQYF.

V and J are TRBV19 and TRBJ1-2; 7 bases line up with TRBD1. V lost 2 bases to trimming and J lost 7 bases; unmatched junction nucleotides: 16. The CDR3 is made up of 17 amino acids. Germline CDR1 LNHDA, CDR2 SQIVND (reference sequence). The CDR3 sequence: CASSIIGQEVTIGGYTF. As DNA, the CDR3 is TGTGCCAGTAGTATAATAGGACAGGAGGTCACGATCGGTGGCTACACCTTC.

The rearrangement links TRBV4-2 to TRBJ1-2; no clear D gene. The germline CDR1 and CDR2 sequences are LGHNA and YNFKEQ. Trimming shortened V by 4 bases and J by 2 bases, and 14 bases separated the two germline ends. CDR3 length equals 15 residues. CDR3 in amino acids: CASSLNMEGNYGYTF. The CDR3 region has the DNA TGTGCCAGCAGCCTGAATATGGAGGGAAACTATGGCTACACCTTC.

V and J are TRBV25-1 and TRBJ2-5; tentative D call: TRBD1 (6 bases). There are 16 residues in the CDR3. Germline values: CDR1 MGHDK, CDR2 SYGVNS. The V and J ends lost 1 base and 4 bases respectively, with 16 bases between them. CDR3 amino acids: CASSELSGDILETQYF. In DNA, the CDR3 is TGTGCCAGCAGTGAATTGTCAGGGGATATTCTAGAGACCCAGTACTTC.

The CDR3 DNA reads as TGTGCCAGCAGCTTGGTAGGCAGGCCCACTGGAAACACCATATATTTT. Translating it yields CASSLVGRPTGNTIYF. This chain links TRBV5-5 with TRBJ1-3; D gene unclear. The CDR3 sequence is 16 residues long. V was clipped by 0 bases and J by 2 bases, with 12 bases between them. Germline values: CDR1 SGHKS, CDR2 YYEKEE (reference sequence).

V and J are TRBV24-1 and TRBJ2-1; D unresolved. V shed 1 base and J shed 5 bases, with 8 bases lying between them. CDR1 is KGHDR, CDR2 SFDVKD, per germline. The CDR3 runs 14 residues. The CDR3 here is CATSDFRSNNEQFF. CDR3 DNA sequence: TGTGCCACCAGTGATTTCCGGTCTAACAATGAGCAGTTCTTC.

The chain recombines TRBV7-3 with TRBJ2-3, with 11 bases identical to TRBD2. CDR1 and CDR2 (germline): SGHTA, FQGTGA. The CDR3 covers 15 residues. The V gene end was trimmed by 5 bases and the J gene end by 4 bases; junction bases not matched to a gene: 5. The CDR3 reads CASSLSGGAADTQYF. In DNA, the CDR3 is TGTGCCAGCAGCCTTAGCGGGGGGGCGGCAGATACGCAGTATTTT.

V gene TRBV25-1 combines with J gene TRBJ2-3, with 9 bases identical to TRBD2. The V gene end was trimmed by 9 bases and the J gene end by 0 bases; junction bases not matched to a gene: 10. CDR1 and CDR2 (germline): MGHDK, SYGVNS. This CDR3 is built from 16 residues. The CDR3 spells CASSRLAVLSTDTQYF. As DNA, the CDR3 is TGTGCCAGTTCGCGACTAGCGGTCCTTAGCACAGATACGCAGTATTTT.

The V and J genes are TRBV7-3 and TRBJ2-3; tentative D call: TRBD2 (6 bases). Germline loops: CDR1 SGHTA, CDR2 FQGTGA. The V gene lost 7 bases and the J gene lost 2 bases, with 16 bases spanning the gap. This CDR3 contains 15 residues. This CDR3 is CASTPGGGATDTQYF. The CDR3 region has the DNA TGTGCCAGCACCCCCGGCGGCGGGGCCACAGATACGCAGTATTTT.

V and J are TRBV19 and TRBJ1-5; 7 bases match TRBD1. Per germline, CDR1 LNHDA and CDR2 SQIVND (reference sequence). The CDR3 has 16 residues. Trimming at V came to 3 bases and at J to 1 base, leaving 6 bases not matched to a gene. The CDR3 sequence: CASSIPRGVSNQPQHF. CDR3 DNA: TGTGCCAGTAGTATTCCCAGGGGGGTCAGCAATCAGCCCCAGCATTTT.

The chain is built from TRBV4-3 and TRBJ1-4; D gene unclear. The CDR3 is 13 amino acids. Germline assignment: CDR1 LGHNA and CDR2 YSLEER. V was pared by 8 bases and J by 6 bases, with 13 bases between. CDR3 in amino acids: CASGSGEDEKLFF. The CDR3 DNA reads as TGCGCCAGCGGGTCGGGAGAAGATGAAAAACTGTTTTTT.

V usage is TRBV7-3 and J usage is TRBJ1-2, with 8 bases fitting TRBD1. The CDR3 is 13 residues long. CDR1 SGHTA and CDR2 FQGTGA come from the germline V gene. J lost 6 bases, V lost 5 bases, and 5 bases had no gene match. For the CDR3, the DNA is TGTGCCAGCAGCCAGGGGGCGGGGGATGGCTACACCTTC. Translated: CASSQGAGDGYTF.

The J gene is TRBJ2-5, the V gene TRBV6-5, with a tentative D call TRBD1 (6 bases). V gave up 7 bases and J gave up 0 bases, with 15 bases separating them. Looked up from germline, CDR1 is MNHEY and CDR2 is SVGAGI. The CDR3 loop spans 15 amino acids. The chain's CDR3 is CASTALGGDQETQYF. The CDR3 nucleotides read TGTGCCAGCACCGCGTTAGGGGGTGACCAAGAGACCCAGTACTTC.

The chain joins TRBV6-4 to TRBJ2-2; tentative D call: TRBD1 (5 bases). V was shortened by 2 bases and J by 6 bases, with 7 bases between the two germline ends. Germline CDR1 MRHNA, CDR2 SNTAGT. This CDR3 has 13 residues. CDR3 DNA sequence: TGTGCCAGCAGTGACGGGGCCGCCGGGGAGCTGTTTTTT. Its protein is CASSDGAAGELFF.

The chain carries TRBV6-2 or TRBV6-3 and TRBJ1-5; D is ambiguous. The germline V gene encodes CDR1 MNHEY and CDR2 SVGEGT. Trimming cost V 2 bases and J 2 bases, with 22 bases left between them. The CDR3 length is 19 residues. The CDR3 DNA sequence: TGTGCCAGCAGTTACGAACGAACCCGTGGCGGGCGCGGCAATCAGCCCCAGCATTTT. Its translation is CASSYERTRGGRGNQPQHF.

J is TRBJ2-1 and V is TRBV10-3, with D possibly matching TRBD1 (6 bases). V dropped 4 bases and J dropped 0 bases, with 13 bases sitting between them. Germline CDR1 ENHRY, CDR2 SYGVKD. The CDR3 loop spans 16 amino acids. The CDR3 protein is CAISARQESSYNEQFF. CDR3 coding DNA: TGTGCCATCAGTGCCCGACAGGAAAGCTCCTACAATGAGCAGTTCTTC.